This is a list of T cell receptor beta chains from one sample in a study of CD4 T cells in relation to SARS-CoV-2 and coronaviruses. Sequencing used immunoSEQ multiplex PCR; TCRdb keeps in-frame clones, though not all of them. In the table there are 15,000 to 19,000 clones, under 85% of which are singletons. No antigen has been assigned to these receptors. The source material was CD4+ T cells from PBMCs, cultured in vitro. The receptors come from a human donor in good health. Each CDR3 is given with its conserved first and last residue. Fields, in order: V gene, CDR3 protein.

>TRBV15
CATSRDRRRTDTQYF
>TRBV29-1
CSVGQETNTEAFF
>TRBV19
CASSKVSGDYGYTF
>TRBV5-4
CASSSPGGVQGPYF
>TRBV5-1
CASSLARPGDEQYF
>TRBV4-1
CASSQVAVLVSGANVLTF
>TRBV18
CASSPLAESTDTQYF
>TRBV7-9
CASSFDRGLAGNTIYF
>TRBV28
CASSPGLVSYEQYF
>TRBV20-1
CSPQSEGAAFF
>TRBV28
CASSSGQGFLGTEAFF
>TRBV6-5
CASSYISYEQYF
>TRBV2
CASSVSGPQETQYF
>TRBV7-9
CASSLDGSMNTEAFF
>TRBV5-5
CASSLEAGNTIYF
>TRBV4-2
CASSQDPASEQYF
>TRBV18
CASSLGQGALNEQFF
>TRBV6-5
CASRTGGAKNIQYF
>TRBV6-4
CASSDSAGSTDTQYF
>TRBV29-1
CSVKDRAYVSYNEQFF
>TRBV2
CASSLAGANEQFF
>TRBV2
CASTEGIDTGELFF
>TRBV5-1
CASSGTPPRDIQYF
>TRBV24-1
CATSDLGQGDMGPQHF
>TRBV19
CASSIYRDKGGYTF
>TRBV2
CASRPRQGGGSVAFF
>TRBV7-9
CASSIQGYPSGGYTF
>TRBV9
CASSVTGTPGADTQYF
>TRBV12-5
CASGLGAGTLNYEQYF
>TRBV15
CATSPRKGNEQFF
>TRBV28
CASGQVDYGYTF
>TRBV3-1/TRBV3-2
CASSQGTAHSPLHF
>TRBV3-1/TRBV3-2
CASSRGGGEFQPQHF
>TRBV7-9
CASSLDSSEAFF
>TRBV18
CASSPANGGVEQPQHF
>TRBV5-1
CASSLGGLLEAKNIQYF
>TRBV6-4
CASSEGAQGELFF
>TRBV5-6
CASSLVAGATNQPQHF
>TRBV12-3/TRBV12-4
CASSFPPTEAFF
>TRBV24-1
CATSWTSMSNEQFF
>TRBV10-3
CAISESGEKLFF
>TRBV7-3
CASSLFGDGESYGYTF
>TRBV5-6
CASVLGELDEQFF
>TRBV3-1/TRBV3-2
CASSQAQGGGYGYTF
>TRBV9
CASSVVAAGRGELFF
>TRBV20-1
CSASTSTDTQYF
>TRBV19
CASSSDGQYYGYTF
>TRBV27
CASRRTGANYGYTF